The rows below give T cell receptor beta chains drawn from one sample of a study of post-analysis software for immune sequencing data. TCRdb re-analysed the PCR reads in MiXCR, keeping a single row per CDR3 protein. This table has 250,000 to 300,000 distinct CDR3 sequences, just over 35% appearing once. Sequencing was performed on blood. Every receptor here comes from a girl aged 5-17 years with multiple sclerosis. CDR3s include the opening cysteine and the closing phenylalanine or tryptophan. A D gene is named only where the DNA matches it firmly. Clone size appears in some rows only: once, few, many, or a class for an expanded clone.

d_call j_call clone_size v_call cdr3_nt cdr3_aa
TRBD1 TRBJ1-1 few TRBV5-4 TGTGCCAGCACCGGGACAGGGTGGAACACTGAAGCTTTCTTT CASTGTGWNTEAFF
. TRBJ2-7 . TRBV13 TGTGCCAGCAGCCCCGGTCTTGAGGTCTCCGAGCAGTACTTC CASSPGLEVSEQYF
TRBD1 TRBJ2-1 many TRBV3-1 TGTGCCAGCAGCCAAGGCCGGGACAGGGGGCGAAGCTCCTACAATGAGCAGTTCTTC CASSQGRDRGRSSYNEQFF
TRBD2 TRBJ2-3 . TRBV5-1 TGCGCCGGCAGTCGCAGCGGGAAAAGCACAGATACGCAGTATTTT CAGSRSGKSTDTQYF
TRBD2 TRBJ2-3 . TRBV5-1 TGCGCCAGCAGCTTGGTGGCGGGAGAGGGCACAGATACGCAGTATTTT CASSLVAGEGTDTQYF
TRBD1 TRBJ2-1 many TRBV5-1 TGCGCCAGCAGCGCTGACAGGGGTTTGTACAATGAGCAGTTCTTC CASSADRGLYNEQFF
. TRBJ2-7 . TRBV5-1 TGCGCCAGCAGCGTACGACAAGGGTATGGCGAGCAGTACTTC CASSVRQGYGEQYF
TRBD1 TRBJ2-7 . TRBV10-2 TGCGCCAGCGGCAGAGACAGGGGTAATAACGAGCAGTACTTC CASGRDRGNNEQYF
. TRBJ2-1 many TRBV9 TGTGCCAGCAGCGTACAGCCCAGCTCCTACAATGAGCAGTTCTTC CASSVQPSSYNEQFF
. TRBJ2-1 many TRBV5-5 TGTGCCAGCAGCTTGTCGGGGCCATACAATGAGCAGTTCTTC CASSLSGPYNEQFF
TRBD1 TRBJ2-1 many TRBV2 TGTGCCGGACAACAGGGGGGCTCCTACAATGAGCAGTTCTTC CAGQQGGSYNEQFF
TRBD2 TRBJ2-7 . TRBV20-1 TGCAGTGCTAGAGGGGAAGGGCTAGCGGGGTGGCAGTACTTC CSARGEGLAGWQYF
. TRBJ2-7 many TRBV18 TGTGCCAGCTCACCACGAGGAGGCGAGCAGTACTTC CASSPRGGEQYF
. TRBJ1-6 many TRBV7-3 TGTGCCAGCAGCTTAAAACAGGGAAAGGACTCACCCCTCCACTTT CASSLKQGKDSPLHF
. TRBJ1-2 . TRBV6-1 TGTGCCAGCAGGGTCGCGGATAACTATGGCTACACCTTC CASRVADNYGYTF
. TRBJ1-5 . TRBV5-6 TGTGCCAGCAGCCCGGGGCGGGGGGCGAATCAGCCCCAGCATTTT CASSPGRGANQPQHF
. TRBJ2-4 . TRBV11-2 TGTGTCAGCAGCTTGGACGGGCTAGCACCCTCGGCCAAAAACATTCAGTACTTC CVSSLDGLAPSAKNIQYF
TRBD2 TRBJ2-5 few TRBV15 TGTGCCACCAGCAGTATCAGCGGGAGATACCAAGAGACCCAGTACTTC CATSSISGRYQETQYF
. TRBJ1-3 . TRBV3-1 TGTGCCAGCCGAACCGGACCCATACAATCCGGAAACACCATATATTTT CASRTGPIQSGNTIYF
TRBD2 TRBJ2-7 many TRBV10-3 TGTGCCATCAGTGACCTAGCGGGCTCTGGGGAGCAGTACTTC CAISDLAGSGEQYF
. TRBJ2-1 . TRBV21-1 TGTGCCAGCAGCGGTCGGGACGGGGGGAGGGGTGATGAGCAGTTCTTC CASSGRDGGRGDEQFF
. TRBJ2-6 many TRBV5-1 TGCGCCAGCAGCTTGCAACTTGAAGGGGCCAACGTCCTGACTTTC CASSLQLEGANVLTF
TRBD2 TRBJ2-3 many TRBV6-4 TGTGCCAGCAGTAGCGGGAGGCACACAGATACGCAGTATTTT CASSSGRHTDTQYF
TRBD2 TRBJ2-5 many TRBV6-2/TRBV6-3 TGTGCCAGCAGCCCCGGGAGGCAAGGACGGCCGAAGGAAGAGACCCAGTACTTC CASSPGRQGRPKEETQYF
. TRBJ1-2 few TRBV2 TGTGCCAGCAGGGGGGGCTTAGGACCCTATGGCTACACCTTC CASRGGLGPYGYTF
. TRBJ2-2 . TRBV30 TGTGCCTGGAGCACCCGGAGACACACCGGGGAGCTGTTTTTT CAWSTRRHTGELFF
TRBD1 TRBJ2-1 many TRBV18 TGTGCCAGCTCACCCCAACTGAGACAGGGGGAGGGTGAGCAGTTCTTC CASSPQLRQGEGEQFF
. TRBJ2-1 . TRBV7-2 TGTGCCAGCAGCTCCCGAACGGGAGTACATGAGCAGTTCTTC CASSSRTGVHEQFF
. TRBJ1-2 few TRBV7-2 TGTGCCAGCAGCCAACAGGAGGACTATGGCTACACCTTC CASSQQEDYGYTF
. TRBJ1-2 . TRBV29-1 TGCAGTCGCGCGGGGGGCCAACGTGGCTACACCTTC CSRAGGQRGYTF
TRBD1 TRBJ1-4 . TRBV5-5 TGTGCCAGCAGCTCTGGACAGGGCGTACGAGGCGAAAAACTGTTTTTT CASSSGQGVRGEKLFF
. TRBJ2-2 many TRBV4-1 TGCGCCAGCAGCCAAGACCTAGCTAACACCGGGGAGCTGTTTTTT CASSQDLANTGELFF
. TRBJ2-3 . TRBV2 TGTGCCAGCAGTGAAATTTATCCGCGGACAGATACGCAGTATTTT CASSEIYPRTDTQYF
TRBD1 TRBJ2-3 many TRBV5-8 TGTGCCAGCAACCTCAGGGGGAGACGGGAAGATACGCAGTATTTT CASNLRGRREDTQYF
. TRBJ2-1 few TRBV4-3 TGCGCCAGCAGCCAAGATTTCCTGGGATCAAATAAGTTCTTC CASSQDFLGSNKFF